The next 22 T cell receptor beta chains were all read from a single sample in a study of cytomegalovirus exposure and HLA in healthy donors (dated by TCRdb to the late 2010s). Receptors were amplified or captured by the immunoSEQ multiplex PCR assay. For the multiplex PCR, a mixture combining 60 forward primers for TCR Vbeta segments and 13 reverse primers for TCR Jbeta segments was used. TCRdb retrieved this table from immuneACCESS and kept in-frame rearrangements only. Not all clones are present; in checked studies, unresolved V genes account for under half, and no reason is known for the remainder. The sample has about 150,000 clones on record, about 80% of them singletons. The ten biggest clones cover around 0.7% of the sample. Sequenced input: PBMCs. These receptors all come from a male donor in good health and CMV-seronegative.

This clone is a singleton in its sample. The rearrangement links TRBV7-2 to TRBJ2-3, with 8 nucleotides matching TRBD2. Germline V gene lookup returns CDR1 SGHTA and CDR2 FQGNSA. The trim removed 0 bases at V and 3 bases at J, leaving 5 bases unmatched. The CDR3 length is 16 residues. CDR3 in DNA: TGTGCCAGCAGCTTAGCCCAGCGGGAGTGGACAGATACGCAGTATTTT. Protein product: CASSLAQREWTDTQYF.

The CDR3 DNA reads TGTGCCAGCAGCCAAAGCGGGGGGTCCTACAATGAGCAGTTCTTC. Protein product: CASSQSGGSYNEQFF. The rearrangement uses TRBV6-4 and TRBJ2-1; TRBD2 matches 9 bases. In germline, CDR1 is MRHNA, CDR2 SNTAGT. Trimming removed 6 bases from V and 1 base from J; junction bases left unmatched: 4. This CDR3 is 15 amino acids long.

The V gene is TRBV7-2, the J gene TRBJ1-2; D perhaps matches TRBD1 (5 bases). This CDR3 has 14 amino acids. The V and J ends lost 6 bases and 4 bases respectively, with 15 bases between them. Germline V CDR1 and CDR2: SGHTA, FQGNSA. The chain's CDR3 is CASSLAYGTYGYTF. The CDR3 bases are TGTGCCAGCAGTCTAGCGTACGGGACCTATGGCTACACCTTC. Looking up the rest from reference TRBV7-2 and TRBJ1-2 gives the full variable domain: GAGVSQSPSNKVTEKGKDVELRCDPISGHTALYWYRQSLGQGLEFLIYFQGNSAPDKSGLPSDRFSAERTGGSVSTLTIQRTQQEDSAVYLCASSLAYGTYGYTFGSGTRLTVV.

The V call is TRBV5-4, the J call TRBJ2-7; D is unresolved. Germline lookup yields CDR1 SGHNT and CDR2 YYREEE (reference sequence). The V and J ends lost 0 bases and 0 bases respectively, with 7 bases between them. CDR3 size: 14 residues. Here the CDR3 reads CASSLDVSSYEQYF. The CDR3 coding sequence is TGTGCCAGCAGCTTGGACGTGAGCTCCTACGAGCAGTACTTC.

The chain recombines TRBV9 with TRBJ1-2; tentative D call: TRBD1 (5 bases). The CDR3 sequence is 15 residues long. Trimming took off 0 bases at V and 4 bases at J, with 13 bases between the two ends. Germline V gene sequence: CDR1 SGDLS, CDR2 YYNGEE. DNA of the CDR3: TGTGCCAGCAGCGTAGATGGGGGGAGCTTCTATGGCTACACCTTC. Protein sequence: CASSVDGGSFYGYTF.

The chain uses TRBV6-1 and TRBJ1-6; D unclear. Germline V gives CDR1 MNHNS, CDR2 SASEGT. V gave up 0 bases and J gave up 10 bases, with 7 bases separating them. This CDR3 spans 13 amino acids. The CDR3 DNA reads as TGTGCCAGCAGTGAAGCGCCTAGGTCACCCCTCCACTTT. Its protein product is CASSEAPRSPLHF.

The rearrangement joins TRBV7-2 to TRBJ2-3, with 14 bases aligning to TRBD2. Germline CDR1 is SGHTA and CDR2 is FQGNSA. The V gene end was trimmed by 5 bases and the J gene end by 2 bases; junction bases not matched to a gene: 3. The CDR3 has 16 amino acids. The CDR3 region is CASSGTSGGSTDTQYF. CDR3 nucleotides: TGTGCCAGCAGCGGGACTAGCGGGGGATCCACAGATACGCAGTATTTT.

The rearrangement uses TRBV19 and TRBJ2-1; TRBD2 agrees at 13 bases. Germline CDR1 is LNHDA and CDR2 is SQIVND (reference sequence). The V segment lost 5 bases and the J segment 8 bases; nucleotides outside the gene matches: 6. The CDR3 has 15 residues. The CDR3 protein is CASSVGLAGSDEQFF. Written as DNA, the CDR3 is TGTGCCAGTAGTGTGGGACTAGCGGGAAGCGATGAGCAGTTCTTC. The full variable domain, its missing parts supplied by reference TRBV19 and TRBJ2-1, is DGGITQSPKYLFRKEGQNVTLSCEQNLNHDAMYWYRQDPGQGLRLIYYSQIVNDFQKGDIAEGYSVSREKKESFPLTVTSAQKNPTAFYLCASSVGLAGSDEQFFGPGTRLTVL.

CDR3: CSVEGSNEQFF. The CDR3, as DNA: TGCAGCGTTGAGGGCTCAAATGAGCAGTTCTTC. This rearrangement joins TRBV29-1 to TRBJ2-1; D is unclear. The V and J ends lost 3 bases and 7 bases respectively, with 7 bases between them. The CDR3 covers 11 residues. CDR1 SQVTM and CDR2 ANQGSEA come from the germline V gene.

V usage is TRBV7-2 and J usage is TRBJ2-2, with 7 bases matching TRBD2. CDR3 length equals 15 residues. Trimming took 6 bases from V and 6 from J; bases not matched to a gene: 10. Per germline, CDR1 SGHTA and CDR2 FQGNSA. In DNA, the CDR3 is TGTGCCAGCAGTTCACTAGCGAGGGTGGCCGGGGAGCTGTTTTTT. Amino acid sequence: CASSSLARVAGELFF. The entire variable domain, with the rest obtained from reference TRBV7-2 and TRBJ2-2, is as follows: GAGVSQSPSNKVTEKGKDVELRCDPISGHTALYWYRQSLGQGLEFLIYFQGNSAPDKSGLPSDRFSAERTGGSVSTLTIQRTQQEDSAVYLCASSSLARVAGELFFGEGSRLTVL.

This sequence joins TRBV14 and TRBJ2-1, with D tentatively TRBD2 (5 bases). CDR3 size: 15 residues. The V and J ends lost 3 bases and 7 bases respectively, with 16 bases between them. Germline CDR1 SGHDN, CDR2 FVKESK. CDR3 residues: CASSQVGSVRNEQFF. In nucleotides, the CDR3 is TGTGCCAGCAGCCAGGTAGGGAGTGTAAGGAATGAGCAGTTCTTC.

This clone was seen a few times. This chain connects TRBV5-6 to TRBJ1-2; D gene ambiguous. This CDR3 spans 11 amino acids. V was shortened by 3 bases and J by 3 bases, with 3 bases between the two germline ends. Germline CDR1 is SGHDT and CDR2 is YYEEEE. CDR3 region: CASSSYYGYTF. CDR3 DNA: TGTGCCAGCAGCTCGTACTATGGCTACACCTTC.

The V call is TRBV7-9, the J call TRBJ2-7; 7 bases are shared with TRBD1. CDR1 and CDR2 from the germline V gene are SEHNR and FQNEAQ (reference sequence). The CDR3 loop spans 15 amino acids. Losses at the gene ends were 4 bases for V and 2 bases for J; bases not matched to a gene: 8. The CDR3 DNA reads TGTGCCAGCAGCTCCCCCGGGACAGCTACCTACGAGCAGTACTTC. Amino acids: CASSSPGTATYEQYF.

The chain combines TRBV27 with TRBJ1-2; 8 nucleotides align to TRBD1. In germline, CDR1 is MNHEY, CDR2 SMNVEV (reference sequence). V gave up 2 bases and J gave up 3 bases; unmatched junction bases: 5. The CDR3 runs 15 residues. CDR3 loop: CASSLLGQGYYGYTF. The DNA of the CDR3 is TGTGCCAGCAGTTTACTTGGACAGGGCTACTATGGCTACACCTTC.

V is TRBV18 and J is TRBJ2-7; 7 nucleotides line up with TRBD1. This CDR3 contains 15 residues. After removal of 6 bases from V and 3 bases from J, the junction contained 11 bases not matched to a gene. Germline V lookup: CDR1 KGHSH, CDR2 LQKENI. This CDR3 is CASSLSRDRNYEQYF. CDR3 DNA: TGTGCCAGCTCCTTGTCCCGGGACAGAAACTACGAGCAGTACTTC.

This clone was seen only once. The genes are TRBV12-5 and TRBJ2-1; 7 nucleotides match TRBD2. The V and J ends lost 3 bases and 0 bases, in that order; junction bases with no gene match: 14. The CDR3 is 19 amino acids. Germline values: CDR1 LGHNT, CDR2 FRNRAP. The CDR3 DNA sequence: TGTGCTAGTGGTTTCGGCTATCAGCGGGAATTAAGCTCCTACAATGAGCAGTTCTTC. Encoded protein: CASGFGYQRELSSYNEQFF. Based on the CDR3 plus reference TRBV12-5 and TRBJ2-1, the full variable domain is DARVTQTPRHKVTEMGQEVTMRCQPILGHNTVFWYRQTMMQGLELLAYFRNRAPLDDSGMPKDRFSAEMPDATLATLKIQPSEPRDSAVYFCASGFGYQRELSSYNEQFFGPGTRLTVL.

The gene calls are TRBV7-3 and TRBJ1-2; D gene unclear. With 3 bases removed from V and 0 bases from J, the gap between germline ends came to 5 bases. The length of the CDR3 is 13 residues. Germline-derived CDR1 and CDR2 are SGHTA and FQGTGA. The CDR3 loop reads CASSFSSNYGYTF. For the CDR3, the DNA is TGTGCCAGCAGCTTTTCATCTAACTATGGCTACACCTTC. Filled out from reference TRBV7-3 and TRBJ1-2, the complete variable domain reads GAGVSQTPSNKVTEKGKYVELRCDPISGHTALYWYRQSLGQGPEFLIYFQGTGAADDSGLPNDRFFAVRPEGSVSTLKIQRTERGDSAVYLCASSFSSNYGYTFGSGTRLTVV.

The chain recombines TRBV6-5 with TRBJ1-3; D remains ambiguous. There are 15 residues in the CDR3. Germline CDR1 MNHEY, CDR2 SVGAGI. Trimming took 7 bases from V and 0 from J, leaving 13 bases between them. The CDR3 bases are TGTGCCAGCACTCGTTTGGCAGACTCTGGAAACACCATATATTTT. This sequence encodes CASTRLADSGNTIYF.

The chain employs TRBV9 and TRBJ2-5; 14 nucleotides agree with TRBD2. CDR1 and CDR2 (germline): SGDLS, YYNGEE. Germline trimming cut 3 bases from V and 4 bases from J; bases unmatched to any gene: 8. The CDR3 totals 17 residues. The CDR3 region is CASSGGRGTSGGETQYF. The CDR3 nucleotides read TGTGCCAGCAGCGGTGGGAGGGGGACTAGCGGGGGAGAGACCCAGTACTTC.

This clone has just a few counts. The gene calls are TRBV25-1 and TRBJ1-6; D may be TRBD1 (5 bases). The V gene lost 2 bases and the J gene lost 4 bases, with 9 bases spanning the gap. The germline gives CDR1 MGHDK, CDR2 SYGVNS. The length of the CDR3 is 15 residues. CDR3 sequence: CASSENRGYNSPLHF. CDR3 sequence (DNA): TGTGCCAGCAGTGAAAATAGGGGATATAATTCACCCCTCCACTTT.

The V and J genes are TRBV5-1 and TRBJ2-3; D unresolved. Looked up from germline, CDR1 is SGHRS and CDR2 is YFSETQ. V was pared by 1 base and J by 4 bases, with 7 bases between. CDR3 length: 13 amino acids. In DNA, the CDR3 is TGCGCCAGCAGCTTGAGCCCGTCAGATACGCAGTATTTT. Translating it yields CASSLSPSDTQYF.

The chain carries TRBV10-3 and TRBJ1-2, with 9 bases fitting TRBD1. Germline V CDR1 and CDR2: ENHRY, SYGVKD. J lost 5 bases, V lost 3 bases, and 7 bases had no gene match. The length of the CDR3 is 15 residues. CDR3 DNA sequence: TGTGCCATCAGTGATCCGGGACAGGGTTTTTATGGCTACACCTTC. Residues: CAISDPGQGFYGYTF.